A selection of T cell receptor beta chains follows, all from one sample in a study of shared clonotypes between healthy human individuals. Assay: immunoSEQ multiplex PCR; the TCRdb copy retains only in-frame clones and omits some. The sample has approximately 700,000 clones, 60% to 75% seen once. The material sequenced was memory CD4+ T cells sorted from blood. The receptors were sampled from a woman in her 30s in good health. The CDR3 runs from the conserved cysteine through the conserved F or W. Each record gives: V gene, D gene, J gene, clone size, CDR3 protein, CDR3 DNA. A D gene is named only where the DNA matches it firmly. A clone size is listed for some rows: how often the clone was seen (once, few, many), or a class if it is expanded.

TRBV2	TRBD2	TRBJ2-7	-	CASSLAGGGFYEQYF	TGTGCCAGCAGTCTAGCGGGAGGGGGTTTCTACGAGCAGTACTTC
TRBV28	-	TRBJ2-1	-	CASSENEQFF	TGTGCCAGCAGTGAAAATGAGCAGTTCTTC
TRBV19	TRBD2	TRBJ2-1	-	CASSIGLAGGTYNEQFF	TGTGCCAGTAGTATAGGGCTAGCGGGAGGGACCTACAATGAGCAGTTCTTC
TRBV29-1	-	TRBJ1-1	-	CSVQEAGYTEAFF	TGCAGCGTCCAAGAGGCAGGGTACACTGAAGCTTTCTTT
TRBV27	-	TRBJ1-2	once	CASSSRGPSDYGYTF	TGTGCCAGCAGTTCACGGGGACCTTCGGACTATGGCTACACCTTC
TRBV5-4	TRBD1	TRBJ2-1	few	CASSPLAGQGAWNEQFF	TGTGCCAGCAGCCCACTTGCCGGACAGGGGGCCTGGAATGAGCAGTTCTTC
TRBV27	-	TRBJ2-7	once	CASMAAYEQYF	TGTGCCAGCATGGCAGCCTACGAGCAGTACTTC
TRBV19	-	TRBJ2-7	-	CASSPLRLGSSYEQYF	TGTGCCAGTAGTCCCCTTCGGCTTGGGAGCTCCTACGAGCAGTACTTC
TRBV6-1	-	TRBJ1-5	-	CASSGQAGISNQPQHF	TGTGCCAGCAGTGGACAGGCTGGGATTAGCAATCAGCCCCAGCATTTT
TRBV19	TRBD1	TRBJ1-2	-	CASMTGGYGYTF	TGTGCCAGTATGACAGGGGGCTATGGCTACACCTTC
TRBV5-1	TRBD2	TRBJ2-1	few	CASSPGTSGMNEQFF	TGCGCCAGCAGCCCCGGGACTAGCGGGATGAATGAGCAGTTCTTC
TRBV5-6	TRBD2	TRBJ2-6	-	CASSLGLAGLSGANVLTF	TGTGCCAGCAGCTTGGGACTAGCGGGACTCTCTGGGGCCAACGTCCTGACTTTC
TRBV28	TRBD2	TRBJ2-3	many	CASSLFRPSSGRSSDTQYF	TGTGCCAGCAGTTTATTCAGGCCATCTAGCGGGAGATCGTCAGATACGCAGTATTTT
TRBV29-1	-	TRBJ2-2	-	CSVAGTNTGELFF	TGCAGCGTTGCGGGGACGAACACCGGGGAGCTGTTTTTT
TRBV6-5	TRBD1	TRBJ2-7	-	CASSYDRVTYEQYF	TGTGCCAGCAGTTACGACAGGGTTACCTACGAGCAGTACTTC
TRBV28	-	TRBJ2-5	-	CASSSPLSGQETQYF	TGTGCCAGCAGTTCCCCCTTGAGCGGCCAAGAGACCCAGTACTTC
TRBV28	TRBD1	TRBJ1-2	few	CASSPGQGGGYTF	TGTGCCAGCAGCCCGGGACAGGGGGGTGGCTACACCTTC
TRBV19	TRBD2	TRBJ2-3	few	CASNRLAGGPTDTQYF	TGTGCCAGTAACCGACTAGCGGGAGGGCCCACAGATACGCAGTATTTT
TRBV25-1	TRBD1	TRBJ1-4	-	CASSERQGASEKLFF	TGTGCCAGCAGTGAGAGACAGGGGGCCAGTGAAAAACTGTTTTTT
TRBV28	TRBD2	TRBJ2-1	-	CASSGSGRPRSNEQFF	TGTGCCAGTTCTGGTAGCGGGAGACCCAGATCGAATGAGCAGTTCTTC
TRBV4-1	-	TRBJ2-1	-	CASRRDLSYNEQFF	TGCGCCAGCAGAAGGGACCTTTCCTACAATGAGCAGTTCTTC
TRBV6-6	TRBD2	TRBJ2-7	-	CASGRGLAGDEQYF	TGTGCCAGCGGAAGGGGACTAGCGGGAGACGAGCAGTACTTC
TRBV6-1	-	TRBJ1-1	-	CASSLVGKERAFF	TGTGCCAGCAGCCTGGTAGGTAAAGAGCGAGCTTTCTTT
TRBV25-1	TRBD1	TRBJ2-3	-	CASSQGGAGTDTQYF	TGTGCCAGCAGTCAAGGGGGCGCGGGCACAGATACGCAGTATTTT
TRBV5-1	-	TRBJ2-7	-	CASSAAVRDEQYF	TGCGCCAGCAGCGCCGCCGTAAGGGACGAGCAGTACTTC